These 22 T cell receptor beta chains originate from one sample sequenced in a study of vaccination effects on CD4 cells after COVID-19. TCRdb keeps only in-frame clones here, not all; method: immunoSEQ multiplex PCR. The table has 50,000 to 60,000 clones, 78% seen once. Their antigens remain unidentified. Following 10 days of culture, CD4+ T cells were isolated. Two-dose vaccination with either BNT162b2 or mRNA-1273 was given to the participants. Material: CD4+ T cells from PBMCs cultured without peptide, obtained after COVID-19 vaccination. The receptors stem from a human donor who received a COVID-19 vaccine.

Notes on this clone: Distinct nucleotide sequences in the sample also encode this CDR3. The chain combines TRBV19 with TRBJ1-1; unclear D gene. The V and J ends lost 3 bases and 5 bases respectively, with 7 bases between them. This CDR3 region has 12 residues. Per the germline V gene, CDR1 is LNHDA and CDR2 is SQIVND (reference sequence). The CDR3 region is CASSIRGTEAFF. CDR3 nucleotides: TGTGCCAGTAGTATCCGGGGTACTGAAGCTTTCTTT.

The V gene is TRBV5-4, the J gene TRBJ1-2, with 8 bases matching TRBD1. The germline V gene has CDR1 SGHNT and CDR2 YYREEE (reference sequence). With 4 bases clipped from V and 8 bases from J, the junction kept 10 bases outside the gene matches. The CDR3 runs to 14 residues. In nucleotides, the CDR3 is TGTGCCAGCAGCCCGGACCCAGGGGGCGTCGGCTACACCTTC. Translating it yields CASSPDPGGVGYTF.

This clone was seen a handful of times. The J gene is TRBJ2-7, the V gene TRBV7-2; D not resolved. CDR1 is SGHTA, CDR2 FQGNSA, per germline. This CDR3 comprises 12 residues. Trimming removed 1 base from V and 4 bases from J, with 5 bases in between. The CDR3 nucleotides are TGTGCCAGCAGCTTAGAACAGTACGAGCAGTACTTC. This translates into CASSLEQYEQYF.

The chain joins TRBV9 to TRBJ2-1; 10 bases line up with TRBD2. Germline V lookup: CDR1 SGDLS, CDR2 YYNGEE. CDR3 size: 16 residues. J lost 8 bases, V lost 1 base, and 9 bases had no gene match. In DNA, the CDR3 is TGTGCCAGCAGCGTATCTCCCAGCGGGGGGGCGGATGAGCAGTTCTTC. It is translated as CASSVSPSGGADEQFF.

This clone was found a few times. The chain recombines TRBV18 with TRBJ2-7; D remains ambiguous. The CDR3 is 14 amino acids. Per the germline V gene, CDR1 is KGHSH and CDR2 is LQKENI. The V and J ends lost 1 base and 4 bases respectively, with 11 bases between them. CDR3 in amino acids: CASSPRTYPYEQYF. In DNA form, the CDR3 reads TGTGCCAGCTCACCACGGACCTACCCTTACGAGCAGTACTTC.

This clone showed up just once. The chain carries TRBV28 and TRBJ2-5; 7 bases line up with TRBD2. The CDR3 is 15 residues long. The V segment lost 3 bases and the J segment 5 bases; nucleotides outside the gene matches: 9. Germline CDR1 MDHEN, CDR2 SYDVKM. The CDR3 bases are TGTGCCAGCAGTTTTGGGGGGAGGGCCTCTGAGACCCAGTACTTC. Translated, it gives CASSFGGRASETQYF.

V and J are TRBV29-1 and TRBJ1-2; no definite D call. The V gene's germline CDR1 is SQVTM and CDR2 ANQGSEA. The CDR3 contains 12 residues. Trimming cost V 5 bases and J 3 bases, with 10 bases left between them. This CDR3 is CSVLRNDYGYTF. CDR3 DNA: TGCAGCGTTCTCAGGAACGACTATGGCTACACCTTC.

This chain joins TRBV6-1 and TRBJ1-2; 8 nucleotides match TRBD1. CDR1 is MNHNS, CDR2 SASEGT, per germline. This CDR3 has 15 amino acids. J lost 5 bases, V lost 0 bases, and 5 bases had no gene match. The CDR3 nucleotides are TGTGCCAGCAGTGAAGCCGGGACAGGACTGTATGGCTACACCTTC. Translating gives CASSEAGTGLYGYTF.

CDR3 sequence (DNA): TGCGCCAGCAGCCCAGCCGGGAGACTGATAGGCTACACCTTC. As protein: CASSPAGRLIGYTF. The V gene is TRBV4-1, the J gene TRBJ1-2, with no clear D. The CDR3 has 14 amino acids. Trimming pared 4 bases from V and 8 bases from J, leaving 17 bases between. Germline assignment: CDR1 MGHRA and CDR2 YSYEKL.

A few counts support this clone. This rearrangement joins TRBV11-2 to TRBJ1-6, with D maybe TRBD1 (5 bases). The ends were cut back, 6 bases at V and 5 bases at J, with 17 bases in the middle. The CDR3 length is 16 residues. Germline V gives CDR1 SGHAT, CDR2 FQNNGV. CDR3 DNA: TGTGCCAGCAGAAAATTACGGGACGGGGATAATTCACCCCTCCACTTT. Amino acid sequence: CASRKLRDGDNSPLHF.

V and J are TRBV18 and TRBJ2-3; 9 positions agree with TRBD1. The CDR3 spans 18 residues. V shed 3 bases and J 1 base; nucleotides not matched to a gene: 11. The germline V gene encodes CDR1 KGHSH and CDR2 LQKENI. The CDR3 sequence is CASSPSGQGIWGTDTQYF. DNA for the CDR3: TGTGCCAGCTCACCGTCGGGACAGGGCATCTGGGGCACAGATACGCAGTATTTT.

The chain couples TRBV11-2 to TRBJ1-5; 7 bases align to TRBD1. The length of the CDR3 is 14 residues. The germline V gene encodes CDR1 SGHAT and CDR2 FQNNGV. Trimming at V came to 5 bases and at J to 6 bases, leaving 7 bases not matched to a gene. CDR3 region: CASSVDRVTQPQHF. The CDR3 coding sequence is TGTGCCAGCAGCGTCGACAGGGTCACTCAGCCCCAGCATTTT.

The V gene is TRBV12-5, the J gene TRBJ1-2; D remains ambiguous. The V gene's germline CDR1 is LGHNT and CDR2 FRNRAP. The CDR3 is 12 residues long. Trimming removed 4 bases at V and 7 bases at J, with 10 bases between. The CDR3: CASGSNEGGYTF. CDR3 coding DNA: TGTGCTAGTGGTTCGAACGAGGGTGGCTACACCTTC.

The chain has TRBV19 and TRBJ1-3; 7 bases align to TRBD1. This CDR3 has 14 residues. After removal of 11 bases from V and 2 bases from J, the junction contained 9 bases not matched to a gene. Germline V gives CDR1 LNHDA, CDR2 SQIVND (reference sequence). The CDR3 DNA reads as TGTGCCTCGCAGGGACAGCGAGCTGGAAACACCATATATTTT. It specifies CASQGQRAGNTIYF.

V gene TRBV6-6 combines with J gene TRBJ1-3; D might be TRBD1 (5 bases). Per the germline V gene, CDR1 is MNHNY and CDR2 is SVGAGI (reference sequence). This CDR3 spans 14 amino acids. Trimming cost V 4 bases and J 0 bases, with 7 bases left between them. CDR3 region: CASSLGGSGNTIYF. CDR3 sequence (DNA): TGTGCCAGCAGTTTGGGGGGCTCTGGAAACACCATATATTTT.

The chain has TRBV6-5 and TRBJ1-1; 7 bases line up with TRBD1. V shed 6 bases and J 12 bases; nucleotides not matched to a gene: 7. Germline V lookup: CDR1 MNHEY, CDR2 SVGAGI. This CDR3 region has 11 residues. The CDR3: CASRRQGGSFF. CDR3 DNA: TGTGCCAGCAGGCGACAGGGAGGGTCTTTCTTT.

This chain uses TRBV5-1 with TRBJ2-5; D is unresolved. The V end lost 4 bases, the J end lost 5 bases, and 24 bases lay between the germline ends. This CDR3 is 17 amino acids long. CDR1 SGHRS and CDR2 YFSETQ come from the germline V gene. In DNA form, the CDR3 reads TGCGCCAGCAGCGTCCCCAGCCACTTCTCGGGTTCGGAGACCCAGTACTTC. This translates into CASSVPSHFSGSETQYF.

The rearrangement uses TRBV2 and TRBJ1-2; D is unresolved. CDR3 length equals 16 residues. Germline assignment: CDR1 SNHLY and CDR2 FYNNEI. V shed 3 bases and J shed 0 bases, with 14 bases lying between them. This CDR3 is CASSEDGPRPNYGYTF. The CDR3 DNA follows: TGTGCCAGCAGTGAGGACGGACCCAGACCTAACTATGGCTACACCTTC.

The DNA for the CDR3 is TGTGCCAGCAGTCAATCGGGGACATCGGCGCAGCCCCAGCATTTT. Its protein product is CASSQSGTSAQPQHF. The chain joins TRBV25-1 to TRBJ1-5, with a tentative D call TRBD1 (6 bases). The CDR3 sequence is 15 residues long. Germline V gene sequence: CDR1 MGHDK, CDR2 SYGVNS. V gave up 5 bases and J gave up 7 bases, with 18 bases separating them.

In this sample, this clone turned up once. V is TRBV28 and J is TRBJ1-3; D might be TRBD1 (6 bases). Germline V gene lookup returns CDR1 MDHEN and CDR2 SYDVKM. V was clipped by 10 bases and J by 2 bases, with 15 bases between them. The CDR3 loop spans 14 amino acids. In DNA form, the CDR3 reads TGTGCCACCTCCAGGGGAGTACCTGGAAACACCATATATTTT. This gives the protein CATSRGVPGNTIYF.

J is TRBJ1-4 and V is TRBV5-1, with TRBD1 as a possible D gene (5 bases). The CDR3 length is 14 residues. Trimming cost V 0 bases and J 2 bases, with 5 bases left between them. Germline V lookup: CDR1 SGHRS, CDR2 YFSETQ. CDR3 protein: CASSLGGTNEKLFF. The CDR3 DNA reads as TGCGCCAGCAGCTTGGGGGGCACTAATGAAAAACTGTTTTTT.

This clone was observed once. The genes are TRBV28 and TRBJ1-4; D call uncertain. Germline V CDR1 and CDR2: MDHEN, SYDVKM. The CDR3 is 14 amino acids. Trimming cost V 6 bases and J 7 bases, with 15 bases left between them. The CDR3 loop reads CASSPSLMGEKLFF. The CDR3 DNA is TGTGCCAGCAGCCCGTCGTTGATGGGTGAAAAACTGTTTTTT.